These 14 T cell receptor beta chains were all obtained from the same sample, sequenced in a study of blood T cells in healthy people across ages. Using a J-beta primer mix together with a sample-barcoded 5' primer, a second PCR was run for roughly 6 to 12 cycles. MiXCR was run by TCRdb on the 5' RACE reads, yielding one entry per CDR3 protein. This sample has around 1.5 million distinct CDR3 sequences, with 30% to 40% found just once. Material: blood. The receptors originated from a woman in her twenties or thirties in good health.

The V gene is TRBV20-1, the J gene TRBJ2-3; TRBD2 matches 9 bases. Germline V lookup: CDR1 DFQATT, CDR2 SNEGSKA (reference sequence). This CDR3 comprises 15 residues. Trimming removed 5 bases from V and 2 bases from J; junction bases left unmatched: 8. CDR3 bases: TGCAGTGCTCAAGTAGGGACTAGCCACACAGATACGCAGTATTTT. Translation gives CSAQVGTSHTDTQYF.

This rearrangement joins TRBV27 to TRBJ2-7; D remains unclear. V was clipped by 11 bases and J by 5 bases, with 13 bases between them. The CDR3 runs 11 residues. Looked up from germline, CDR1 is MNHEY and CDR2 is SMNVEV (reference sequence). DNA for the CDR3: TGTGCCCGACCCCCAAACCACGAGCAGTACTTC. This encodes CARPPNHEQYF.

The V call is TRBV20-1, the J call TRBJ2-4; tentative D call: TRBD2 (6 bases). Per the germline V gene, CDR1 is DFQATT and CDR2 is SNEGSKA (reference sequence). V lost 3 bases and J lost 14, with 17 bases in between. The CDR3 is made up of 12 amino acids. The CDR3 reads CSASPSAPVEYF. As DNA, the CDR3 is TGCAGTGCTAGTCCTAGCGCGCCTGTCGAGTACTTC.

The V and J genes are TRBV12-3 or TRBV12-4 and TRBJ2-5; unclear D gene. This CDR3 is 15 amino acids long. The germline V and J ends were trimmed by 1 base and 11 bases, with 20 bases remaining between them. CDR3 sequence: CASSLGWYNSYGQYF. In nucleotides, the CDR3 is TGTGCCAGCAGTTTAGGGTGGTACAACTCCTACGGGCAGTACTTC.

This clonotype has a handful of counts. The chain links TRBV4-2 to TRBJ2-7, with 9 nucleotides matching TRBD2. There are 14 residues in the CDR3. The germline gives CDR1 LGHNA, CDR2 YNFKEQ. The V gene end was trimmed by 2 bases and the J gene end by 6 bases; junction bases not matched to a gene: 5. The CDR3 bases are TGTGCCAGCAGCCAACCGGGACTAGCCCTCGAGCAGTACTTC. Its translation is CASSQPGLALEQYF.

V gene TRBV20-1 combines with J gene TRBJ1-2; D gene unclear. Germline V lookup: CDR1 DFQATT, CDR2 SNEGSKA (reference sequence). Trimming left V 2 bases short and J 2 bases short, with 9 bases between. This CDR3 is built from 13 residues. The CDR3 bases are TGCAGTGCTAGATGGCCGGGGAACTATGGCTACACCTTC. It codes for CSARWPGNYGYTF.

Worth noting for this clonotype: At one of its ends the junction is not consistent with the germline gene, which may arise from a read error. The chain links TRBV6-1 to TRBJ2-7; unclear D gene. The germline gives CDR1 MNHNS, CDR2 SASEGT. CDR3 length equals 14 residues. CDR3 sequence (DNA): TGTGCCAGCAGTGAAGGTGGCGCTACCTACGGGCAGTACTTC. Translation: CASSEGGATYGQYF.

The chain combines TRBV7-9 with TRBJ2-5, with 12 bases aligning to TRBD1. The J call is doubtful: the DNA matches TRBJ2-7 better. The germline V gene has CDR1 SEHNR and CDR2 FQNEAQ (reference sequence). The CDR3 has 14 amino acids. This CDR3 reads CASSSGQGAFEQYF. As DNA, the CDR3 is TGTGCCAGCAGCTCGGGACAGGGGGCTTTCGAGCAGTACTTC.

The chain employs TRBV18 and TRBJ2-3; D may be TRBD2 (6 bases). With 6 bases removed from V and 2 bases from J, the gap between germline ends came to 15 bases. This CDR3 region has 15 residues. The V gene's germline CDR1 is KGHSH and CDR2 LQKENI. CDR3 in amino acids: CASSPGAQNTDTQYF. Here the CDR3 DNA reads TGTGCCAGCTCGCCGGGAGCCCAGAACACAGATACGCAGTATTTT.

This chain joins TRBV5-5 and TRBJ2-5; D remains ambiguous. CDR3 length equals 15 residues. Germline V gene data show CDR1 as SGHKS and CDR2 as YYEKEE (reference sequence). Trimming shortened V by 0 bases and J by 0 bases, and 9 bases separated the two germline ends. CDR3 coding DNA: TGTGCCAGCAGCTTGGATTCGCTCTACCAAGAGACCCAGTACTTC. Protein product: CASSLDSLYQETQYF.

The J gene is TRBJ2-7, the V gene TRBV4-1, with D perhaps TRBD1 (5 bases). Germline assignment: CDR1 MGHRA and CDR2 YSYEKL. The ends were cut back, 0 bases at V and 3 bases at J, with 15 bases in the middle. The CDR3 consists of 16 residues. DNA of the CDR3: TGCGCCAGCAGCCAAGACAGGGAATCGACGGTCTACGAGCAGTACTTC. This translates into CASSQDRESTVYEQYF.

Of note for this clonotype: Compared with germline, one end of the junction differs, possibly owing to a read error. The chain uses TRBV7-9 and TRBJ2-2; 13 bases line up with TRBD2. The CDR3 is 16 amino acids. Germline V gene lookup returns CDR1 SEHNR and CDR2 FQNEAQ (reference sequence). The CDR3 nucleotides read TGTGCCAGCAGCTTTGGGACTAGCGGGAACAACGGGGAGCTGTTTTTT. Translation gives CASSFGTSGNNGELFF.

This clonotype appeared a few times. The chain links TRBV6-6 to TRBJ2-1; TRBD2 agrees at 7 bases. The ends lost 0 bases at V and 3 bases at J; junction bases unmatched: 8. Germline CDR1 MNHNY, CDR2 SVGAGI (reference sequence). This CDR3 is built from 17 residues. The DNA for the CDR3 is TGTGCCAGCAGTTACTCGGTTTCACGGGGGGTCTACAATGAGCAGTTCTTC. Protein product: CASSYSVSRGVYNEQFF.

The gene calls are TRBV6-1 and TRBJ1-4; D ambiguous. The germline V and J ends were trimmed by 9 bases and 0 bases, with 17 bases remaining between them. This CDR3 is 16 amino acids long. Germline V gives CDR1 MNHNS, CDR2 SASEGT. The CDR3: CASILRYSATNEKLFF. In DNA, the CDR3 is TGTGCCAGTATCCTGCGATATTCAGCAACTAATGAAAAACTGTTTTTT.